One and the same sample provided the 2 T cell receptor beta chains below, sequenced in a study of blood T cells in healthy people across ages. A second PCR, run for roughly 7 to 11 cycles, used a sample-barcoded 5' primer plus a J-beta primer mix. In TCRdb, the 5' RACE reads were re-called with MiXCR into one record per CDR3 protein. The sample has roughly 1,700,000 distinct CDR3 sequences, over 25% seen once. Sequencing was done on a sample of blood. These TCRs come from a woman aged 25 to 45 in good health.

The chain links TRBV7-3 to TRBJ1-2; 8 positions match TRBD1. V trimming: 5 bases; J trimming: 2 bases; junction bases outside the gene matches: 4. Germline CDR1 SGHTA, CDR2 FQGTGA. CDR3 length equals 14 residues. The CDR3 nucleotides read TGTGCCAGCAGCACATCAGGGGGCAACTATGGCTACACCTTC. This translates into CASSTSGGNYGYTF.

The chain recombines TRBV20-1 with TRBJ2-1; 10 nucleotides line up with TRBD2. Trimming removed 5 bases from V and 8 bases from J; junction bases left unmatched: 9. Germline loops: CDR1 DFQATT, CDR2 SNEGSKA (reference sequence). The CDR3 length is 14 residues. The CDR3 DNA reads TGCAGTGCTTCGGCCCCTAGCGGGAGTGATGAGCAGTTCTTC. It specifies CSASAPSGSDEQFF.